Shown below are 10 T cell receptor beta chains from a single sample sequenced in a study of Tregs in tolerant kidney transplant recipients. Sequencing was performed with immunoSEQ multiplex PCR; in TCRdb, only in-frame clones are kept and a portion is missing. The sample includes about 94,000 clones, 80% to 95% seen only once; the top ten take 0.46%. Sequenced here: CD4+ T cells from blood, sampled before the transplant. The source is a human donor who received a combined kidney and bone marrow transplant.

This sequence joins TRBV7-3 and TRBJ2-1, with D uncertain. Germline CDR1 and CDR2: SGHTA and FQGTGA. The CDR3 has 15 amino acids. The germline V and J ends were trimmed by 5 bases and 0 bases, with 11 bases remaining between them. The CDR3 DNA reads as TGTGCCAGCAGCAAGAGTTTGAGCTCCTACAATGAGCAGTTCTTC. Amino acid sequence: CASSKSLSSYNEQFF.

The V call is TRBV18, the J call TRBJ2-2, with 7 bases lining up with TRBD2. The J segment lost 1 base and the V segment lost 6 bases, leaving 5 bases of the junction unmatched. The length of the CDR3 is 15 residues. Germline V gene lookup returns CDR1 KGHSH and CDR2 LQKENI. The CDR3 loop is CASSGRTRNTGELFF. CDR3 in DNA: TGTGCCAGCTCCGGGAGGACAAGGAACACCGGGGAGCTGTTTTTT.

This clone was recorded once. The CDR3 loop is CASSAIGTGGILPNEKLFF. CDR3 DNA: TGTGCCAGCAGTGCAATAGGGACAGGGGGAATTCTTCCTAATGAAAAACTGTTTTTT. The chain couples TRBV28 to TRBJ1-4; TRBD1 matches at 11 bases. This CDR3 spans 19 amino acids. J was trimmed by 3 bases and V by 5 bases; bases with no gene match: 14. Germline assignment: CDR1 MDHEN and CDR2 SYDVKM.

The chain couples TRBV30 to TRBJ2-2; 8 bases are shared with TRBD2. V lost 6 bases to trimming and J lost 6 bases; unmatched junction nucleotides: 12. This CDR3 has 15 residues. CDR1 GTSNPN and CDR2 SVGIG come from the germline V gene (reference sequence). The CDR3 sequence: CACPGRGGLSGELFF. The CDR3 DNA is TGTGCCTGCCCTGGACGGGGGGGTCTTTCCGGGGAGCTGTTTTTT.

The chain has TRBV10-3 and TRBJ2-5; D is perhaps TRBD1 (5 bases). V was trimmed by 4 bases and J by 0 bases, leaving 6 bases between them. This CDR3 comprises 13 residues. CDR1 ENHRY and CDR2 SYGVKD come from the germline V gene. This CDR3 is CAISATDQETQYF. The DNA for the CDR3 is TGTGCCATCAGTGCGACAGACCAAGAGACCCAGTACTTC.

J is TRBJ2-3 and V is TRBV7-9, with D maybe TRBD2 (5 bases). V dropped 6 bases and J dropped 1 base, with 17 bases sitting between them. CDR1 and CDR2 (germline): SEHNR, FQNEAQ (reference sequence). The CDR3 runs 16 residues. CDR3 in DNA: TGTGCCAGCAGATTAACGAGCGGTGGACGCACAGATACGCAGTATTTT. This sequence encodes CASRLTSGGRTDTQYF.

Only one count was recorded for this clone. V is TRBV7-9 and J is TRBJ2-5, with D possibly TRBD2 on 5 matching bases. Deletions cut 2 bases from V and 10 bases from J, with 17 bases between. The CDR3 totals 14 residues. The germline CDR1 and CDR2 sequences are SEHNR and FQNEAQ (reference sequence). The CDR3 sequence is CASSLLNTREGQYF. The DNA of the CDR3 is TGTGCCAGCAGCTTATTAAACACCCGAGAGGGCCAGTACTTC.

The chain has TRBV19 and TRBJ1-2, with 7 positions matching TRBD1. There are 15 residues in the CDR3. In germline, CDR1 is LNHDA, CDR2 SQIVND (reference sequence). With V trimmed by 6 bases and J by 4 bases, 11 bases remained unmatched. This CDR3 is CASSPRGPGSYGYTF. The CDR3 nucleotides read TGTGCCAGTAGCCCAAGGGGGCCTGGGAGCTATGGCTACACCTTC.

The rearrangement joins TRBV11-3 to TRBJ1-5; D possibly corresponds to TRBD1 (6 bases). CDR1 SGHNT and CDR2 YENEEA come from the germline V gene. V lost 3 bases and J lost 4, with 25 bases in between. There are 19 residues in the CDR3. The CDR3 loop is CASSLARWGQPGGNQPQHF. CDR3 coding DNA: TGTGCCAGCAGCTTGGCCCGATGGGGACAACCCGGGGGGAATCAGCCCCAGCATTTT.

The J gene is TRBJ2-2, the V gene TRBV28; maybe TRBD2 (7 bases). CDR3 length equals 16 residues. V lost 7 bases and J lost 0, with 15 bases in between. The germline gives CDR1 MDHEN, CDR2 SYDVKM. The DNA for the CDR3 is TGTGCCAGCAAGAAGGGGGGGCCACCGAACACCGGGGAGCTGTTTTTT. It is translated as CASKKGGPPNTGELFF. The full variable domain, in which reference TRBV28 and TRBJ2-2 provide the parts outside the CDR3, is DVKVTQSSRYLVKRTGEKVFLECVQDMDHENMFWYRQDPGLGLRLIYFSYDVKMKEKGDIPEGYSVSREKKERFSLILESASTNQTSMYLCASKKGGPPNTGELFFGEGSRLTVL.